A selection of T cell receptor beta chains follows, all from one sample in a study of blood T cell repertoires in COVID-19. Sequencing used immunoSEQ multiplex PCR; TCRdb keeps in-frame clones, though not all of them. Found here are around 250,000 clones, 70% to 90% of them singletons; the top ten hold 4.1%. The sequenced sample was PBMCs or T cells enriched from blood (not recorded which). All receptors come from a woman in her twenties or thirties with acute COVID-19. Each CDR3 is given with its conserved first and last residue. The order of the fields is J gene, D gene, V gene, CDR3 length, clone size, CDR3 protein, CDR3 DNA. The D gene is left open where the match is weak. Not all rows give a size; the values are once, few, many and, for expanded clones, a class.

j_call: TRBJ1-2
d_call: NA
v_call: TRBV5-1
cdr3_length: 14
clone_size: NA
cdr3_aa: CASSFGGTNYGYTF
cdr3_nt: TGCGCCAGCAGCTTTGGGGGCACTAACTATGGCTACACCTTC

j_call: TRBJ2-7
d_call: TRBD1
v_call: TRBV25-1
cdr3_length: 14
clone_size: NA
cdr3_aa: CASSDQGQGGEQYF
cdr3_nt: TGTGCCAGCAGTGACCAAGGACAGGGGGGTGAGCAGTACTTC

j_call: TRBJ1-3
d_call: TRBD1
v_call: TRBV4-1
cdr3_length: 16
clone_size: NA
cdr3_aa: CASSQDPTGTGNTIYF
cdr3_nt: TGCGCCAGCAGCCAAGACCCGACAGGGACTGGAAACACCATATATTTT

j_call: TRBJ1-1
d_call: NA
v_call: TRBV24-1
cdr3_length: 14
clone_size: NA
cdr3_aa: CATRSGHRNTEAFF
cdr3_nt: TGTGCCACCAGATCGGGACACAGGAACACTGAAGCTTTCTTT

j_call: TRBJ1-1
d_call: TRBD1
v_call: TRBV9
cdr3_length: 14
clone_size: NA
cdr3_aa: CASSVATQGFEAFF
cdr3_nt: TGTGCCAGCAGCGTAGCGACACAGGGGTTTGAAGCTTTCTTT

j_call: TRBJ2-7
d_call: TRBD1
v_call: TRBV6-1
cdr3_length: 14
clone_size: NA
cdr3_aa: CASSEKGASYEQYF
cdr3_nt: TGTGCCAGCAGTGAGAAGGGGGCCTCCTACGAGCAGTACTTC

j_call: TRBJ1-1
d_call: NA
v_call: TRBV28
cdr3_length: 13
clone_size: NA
cdr3_aa: CASSLSRGTEAFF
cdr3_nt: TGTGCCAGCAGTTTGTCCAGGGGCACTGAAGCTTTCTTT

j_call: TRBJ1-2
d_call: NA
v_call: TRBV11-2
cdr3_length: 13
clone_size: NA
cdr3_aa: CASSPSGNYGYTF
cdr3_nt: TGTGCCAGCAGCCCTAGCGGCAACTATGGCTACACCTTC

j_call: TRBJ1-1
d_call: TRBD1
v_call: TRBV2
cdr3_length: 13
clone_size: few
cdr3_aa: CARLQGANTEAFF
cdr3_nt: TGTGCCAGATTACAGGGGGCGAACACTGAAGCTTTCTTT

j_call: TRBJ2-3
d_call: TRBD1
v_call: TRBV7-9
cdr3_length: 14
clone_size: NA
cdr3_aa: CASRSGTATDTQYF
cdr3_nt: TGTGCCAGCAGGTCCGGGACAGCCACAGATACGCAGTATTTT

j_call: TRBJ2-1
d_call: TRBD1
v_call: TRBV10-1
cdr3_length: 13
clone_size: NA
cdr3_aa: CASTGQNLNEQFF
cdr3_nt: TGCGCCAGCACGGGACAGAATCTGAATGAGCAGTTCTTC

j_call: TRBJ2-1
d_call: TRBD1
v_call: TRBV14
cdr3_length: 16
clone_size: NA
cdr3_aa: CASSQGAGTGYNEQFF
cdr3_nt: TGTGCCAGCAGCCAAGGGGCCGGGACAGGCTACAATGAGCAGTTCTTC

j_call: TRBJ2-5
d_call: TRBD1
v_call: TRBV5-4
cdr3_length: 13
clone_size: few
cdr3_aa: CASSVGTVETQYF
cdr3_nt: TGTGCCAGCAGCGTTGGGACAGTTGAGACCCAGTACTTC

j_call: TRBJ2-3
d_call: TRBD1
v_call: TRBV29-1
cdr3_length: 14
clone_size: NA
cdr3_aa: CSVCGQGATDTQYF
cdr3_nt: TGCAGCGTTTGTGGACAGGGGGCCACAGATACGCAGTATTTT

j_call: TRBJ2-7
d_call: TRBD1
v_call: TRBV19
cdr3_length: 12
clone_size: NA
cdr3_aa: CATDRGNHEQYF
cdr3_nt: TGTGCCACGGACAGGGGGAACCACGAGCAGTACTTC

j_call: TRBJ2-3
d_call: TRBD2
v_call: TRBV19
cdr3_length: 15
clone_size: NA
cdr3_aa: CASSIGSGRADTQYF
cdr3_nt: TGTGCCAGTAGTATAGGCAGCGGGAGGGCGGATACGCAGTATTTT

j_call: TRBJ1-1
d_call: TRBD1
v_call: TRBV11-2
cdr3_length: 16
clone_size: NA
cdr3_aa: CASSLALQGWNTEAFF
cdr3_nt: TGTGCCAGCAGCTTAGCCTTACAGGGGTGGAACACTGAAGCTTTCTTT

j_call: TRBJ1-1
d_call: NA
v_call: TRBV12-3/TRBV12-4
cdr3_length: 13
clone_size: NA
cdr3_aa: CASSLRENTEAFF
cdr3_nt: TGTGCCAGCAGTTTGAGGGAGAACACTGAAGCTTTCTTT

j_call: TRBJ2-7
d_call: TRBD1
v_call: TRBV6-5
cdr3_length: 11
clone_size: NA
cdr3_aa: CAGQGPHEQYF
cdr3_nt: TGTGCCGGACAGGGTCCGCACGAGCAGTACTTC

j_call: TRBJ1-6
d_call: NA
v_call: TRBV2
cdr3_length: 14
clone_size: NA
cdr3_aa: CASRGGAGGSPLHF
cdr3_nt: TGTGCCAGCAGGGGCGGTGCCGGGGGTTCACCCCTCCACTTT

j_call: TRBJ2-2
d_call: NA
v_call: TRBV6-5
cdr3_length: 14
clone_size: few
cdr3_aa: CASSRERNTGELFF
cdr3_nt: TGTGCCAGCAGTCGGGAACGGAACACCGGGGAGCTGTTTTTT

j_call: TRBJ1-5
d_call: NA
v_call: TRBV28
cdr3_length: 16
clone_size: NA
cdr3_aa: CASSPTFRARGQPQHF
cdr3_nt: TGTGCCAGCAGTCCAACTTTCAGAGCTCGGGGTCAGCCCCAGCATTTT

j_call: TRBJ2-7
d_call: NA
v_call: TRBV6-5
cdr3_length: 14
clone_size: NA
cdr3_aa: CASQRVSDVYEQYF
cdr3_nt: TGTGCCAGCCAACGGGTTAGTGACGTTTACGAGCAGTACTTC

j_call: TRBJ1-2
d_call: TRBD1
v_call: TRBV11-2
cdr3_length: 13
clone_size: once
cdr3_aa: CASSFRQGHGYTF
cdr3_nt: TGTGCCAGCAGCTTTCGACAGGGGCATGGCTACACCTTC

j_call: TRBJ2-2
d_call: TRBD1
v_call: TRBV7-2
cdr3_length: 15
clone_size: once
cdr3_aa: CASSLWDRKGGELFF
cdr3_nt: TGTGCCAGCAGCTTATGGGACAGGAAGGGCGGGGAGCTGTTTTTT

j_call: TRBJ2-7
d_call: TRBD2
v_call: TRBV10-2
cdr3_length: 14
clone_size: NA
cdr3_aa: CASRPGLAKHEQYF
cdr3_nt: TGCGCCAGCAGACCGGGACTAGCGAAACACGAGCAGTACTTC

j_call: TRBJ1-4
d_call: TRBD1
v_call: TRBV4-1
cdr3_length: 16
clone_size: NA
cdr3_aa: CASSSTGTGAWEKLFF
cdr3_nt: TGCGCCAGCAGCTCAACCGGGACAGGGGCGTGGGAAAAACTGTTTTTT

j_call: TRBJ2-1
d_call: TRBD1
v_call: TRBV6-2/TRBV6-3
cdr3_length: 16
clone_size: NA
cdr3_aa: CASSDPTGVDVDEQFF
cdr3_nt: TGTGCCAGCAGTGATCCCACAGGGGTGGATGTAGATGAGCAGTTCTTC

j_call: TRBJ2-3
d_call: NA
v_call: TRBV5-1
cdr3_length: 14
clone_size: NA
cdr3_aa: CASTHPSSADTQYF
cdr3_nt: TGCGCCAGCACCCACCCTAGTAGCGCAGATACGCAGTATTTT

j_call: TRBJ2-7
d_call: TRBD1
v_call: TRBV7-8
cdr3_length: 15
clone_size: NA
cdr3_aa: CASSSGQGASYEQYF
cdr3_nt: TGTGCCAGCAGCTCGGGACAGGGGGCTTCCTACGAGCAGTACTTC

j_call: TRBJ1-1
d_call: TRBD1
v_call: TRBV5-1
cdr3_length: 13
clone_size: NA
cdr3_aa: CASSPGQGAEAFF
cdr3_nt: TGCGCCAGCAGCCCGGGACAGGGCGCTGAAGCTTTCTTT

j_call: TRBJ2-1
d_call: NA
v_call: TRBV30
cdr3_length: 14
clone_size: NA
cdr3_aa: CAWSSSGLYNEQFF
cdr3_nt: TGTGCCTGGAGTTCGAGCGGGCTATACAATGAGCAGTTCTTC

j_call: TRBJ2-6
d_call: NA
v_call: TRBV19
cdr3_length: 15
clone_size: once
cdr3_aa: CASVQGRPGANVLTF
cdr3_nt: TGTGCCAGTGTACAGGGTAGGCCTGGGGCCAACGTCCTGACTTTC

j_call: TRBJ2-3
d_call: TRBD2
v_call: TRBV10-3
cdr3_length: 14
clone_size: few
cdr3_aa: CAISVSTSGDTQYF
cdr3_nt: TGTGCCATCAGTGTCTCGACTAGCGGAGATACGCAGTATTTT

j_call: TRBJ2-1
d_call: NA
v_call: TRBV19
cdr3_length: 13
clone_size: NA
cdr3_aa: CASSIVKQNEQFF
cdr3_nt: TGTGCCAGTAGTATAGTTAAACAAAATGAGCAGTTCTTC

j_call: TRBJ1-2
d_call: TRBD1
v_call: TRBV3-1/TRBV3-2
cdr3_length: 14
clone_size: NA
cdr3_aa: CASSQLGGAYGYTF
cdr3_nt: TGTGCCAGCAGCCAACTAGGGGGCGCATATGGCTACACCTTC

j_call: TRBJ2-7
d_call: NA
v_call: TRBV24-1
cdr3_length: 13
clone_size: NA
cdr3_aa: CATSDLRGYEQYF
cdr3_nt: TGTGCCACCAGTGATTTGAGGGGTTACGAGCAGTACTTC

j_call: TRBJ2-2
d_call: NA
v_call: TRBV27
cdr3_length: 14
clone_size: NA
cdr3_aa: CASSLIATTGELFF
cdr3_nt: TGTGCCAGCAGTTTAATAGCGACCACCGGGGAGCTGTTTTTT

j_call: TRBJ2-7
d_call: TRBD2
v_call: TRBV29-1
cdr3_length: 11
clone_size: NA
cdr3_aa: CSAERGYEQYF
cdr3_nt: TGCAGCGCTGAGCGGGGATACGAGCAGTACTTC

j_call: TRBJ1-1
d_call: TRBD1
v_call: TRBV2
cdr3_length: 14
clone_size: NA
cdr3_aa: CASQGQGYTTEAFF
cdr3_nt: TGTGCCAGCCAAGGACAGGGGTATACCACTGAAGCTTTCTTT

j_call: TRBJ1-1
d_call: NA
v_call: TRBV30
cdr3_length: 16
clone_size: NA
cdr3_aa: CAWLPIRTAMNTEAFF
cdr3_nt: TGTGCCTGGCTCCCCATCAGGACAGCAATGAACACTGAAGCTTTCTTT

j_call: TRBJ1-2
d_call: TRBD1
v_call: TRBV13
cdr3_length: 14
clone_size: NA
cdr3_aa: CASSGRQGDLGYTF
cdr3_nt: TGTGCCAGCAGCGGGAGACAGGGGGATTTGGGCTACACCTTC

j_call: TRBJ2-7
d_call: NA
v_call: TRBV11-2
cdr3_length: 11
clone_size: NA
cdr3_aa: CASSLQGIQYF
cdr3_nt: TGTGCCAGCAGCTTACAGGGTATCCAGTACTTC

j_call: TRBJ2-7
d_call: TRBD2
v_call: TRBV28
cdr3_length: 16
clone_size: NA
cdr3_aa: CASSHARLAASYEQYF
cdr3_nt: TGTGCCAGCAGCCACGCCAGACTAGCGGCGTCCTACGAGCAGTACTTC

j_call: TRBJ2-1
d_call: TRBD1
v_call: TRBV5-8
cdr3_length: 15
clone_size: NA
cdr3_aa: CASSTIQGSYNEQFF
cdr3_nt: TGTGCCAGCAGCACAATACAGGGGAGCTACAATGAGCAGTTCTTC

j_call: TRBJ2-1
d_call: TRBD2
v_call: TRBV7-8
cdr3_length: 19
clone_size: NA
cdr3_aa: CASSLGGLGQVVAGNEQFF
cdr3_nt: TGTGCCAGCAGCTTAGGAGGTCTGGGGCAGGTGGTAGCGGGAAATGAGCAGTTCTTC

j_call: TRBJ2-3
d_call: NA
v_call: TRBV18
cdr3_length: 15
clone_size: NA
cdr3_aa: CASSPLADGTDTQYF
cdr3_nt: TGTGCCAGCTCACCATTGGCAGATGGCACAGATACGCAGTATTTT

j_call: TRBJ2-1
d_call: TRBD1
v_call: TRBV24-1
cdr3_length: 16
clone_size: NA
cdr3_aa: CATSPDRGPGYNEQFF
cdr3_nt: TGTGCCACCAGCCCGGACAGGGGGCCGGGTTACAATGAGCAGTTCTTC

j_call: TRBJ1-5
d_call: NA
v_call: TRBV7-8
cdr3_length: 14
clone_size: NA
cdr3_aa: CASSLLDGAQPQHF
cdr3_nt: TGTGCCAGCAGCCTCTTGGATGGGGCTCAGCCCCAGCATTTT

j_call: TRBJ2-1
d_call: NA
v_call: TRBV19
cdr3_length: 13
clone_size: few
cdr3_aa: CASALANYNEQFF
cdr3_nt: TGTGCCAGTGCCCTAGCAAATTACAATGAGCAGTTCTTC